These 11 T cell receptor beta chains originate from one sample sequenced in a study of siplizumab effects on memory and regulatory T cells. Sequencing was performed with immunoSEQ multiplex PCR; in TCRdb, only in-frame clones are kept and a portion is missing. This table holds 95,000 to 130,000 clones, 94% found once. The source material was non-Treg CD4+ T cells sorted from blood. The receptor source for this set is a human donor in good health.

This chain links TRBV10-2 with TRBJ1-1; TRBD1 matches 7 bases. Per the germline V gene, CDR1 is WSHSY and CDR2 is SAAADI. J was trimmed by 0 bases and V by 6 bases; bases with no gene match: 10. The CDR3 has 16 amino acids. The CDR3 region has the DNA TGCGCCAGCAGAGATAGGACAGGCCGCATGAACACTGAAGCTTTCTTT. Residues: CASRDRTGRMNTEAFF.

The chain employs TRBV28 and TRBJ2-3, with D possibly TRBD2 on 5 matching bases. V lost 2 bases to trimming and J lost 2 bases, with 11 bases between them. There are 15 residues in the CDR3. The V gene's germline CDR1 is MDHEN and CDR2 SYDVKM. CDR3 loop: CASSLGSGLTDTQYF. In nucleotides, the CDR3 is TGTGCCAGCAGTTTAGGCTCCGGACTCACAGATACGCAGTATTTT.

The V gene is TRBV2, the J gene TRBJ2-3, with unresolved D. This CDR3 contains 11 residues. Trimming stripped 7 bases from V and 1 base from J, with 3 bases between. The germline V gene has CDR1 SNHLY and CDR2 FYNNEI. The CDR3 loop reads CASMRTDTQYF. CDR3 coding DNA: TGTGCCAGCATGCGCACAGATACGCAGTATTTT.

The CDR3 spells CASSLRRTGELFF. CDR3 DNA: TGTGCCAGCAGCCTACGCCGCACCGGGGAGCTGTTTTTT. The chain employs TRBV7-3 and TRBJ2-2; D unresolved. Germline CDR1 and CDR2: SGHTA and FQGTGA. Trimming took off 5 bases at V and 4 bases at J, with 8 bases between the two ends. CDR3 length: 13 amino acids.

This rearrangement joins TRBV2 to TRBJ1-2; 7 nucleotides line up with TRBD1. CDR3 length: 17 residues. Per germline, CDR1 SNHLY and CDR2 FYNNEI. Trimming at V came to 5 bases and at J to 2 bases, leaving 14 bases not matched to a gene. The CDR3 coding sequence is TGTGCCAGCAGTATATTAGGGGTCGGGACAGAGAACTATGGCTACACCTTC. As protein: CASSILGVGTENYGYTF.

V gene TRBV9 combines with J gene TRBJ1-2; D is unresolved. There are 14 residues in the CDR3. V lost 4 bases to trimming and J lost 4 bases, with 14 bases between them. The germline V gene encodes CDR1 SGDLS and CDR2 YYNGEE. As DNA, the CDR3 is TGTGCCAGCAGCCCGCGCGAAGGACCCTATGGCTACACCTTC. This gives the protein CASSPREGPYGYTF.

The chain joins TRBV5-1 to TRBJ1-1, with a weak D call TRBD1 (5 bases). Germline lookup yields CDR1 SGHRS and CDR2 YFSETQ. The CDR3 is made up of 14 amino acids. V was shortened by 4 bases and J by 5 bases, with 15 bases between the two germline ends. The CDR3 reads CASSRGTGETEAFF. The CDR3 nucleotides read TGCGCCAGCAGCCGTGGGACCGGGGAGACTGAAGCTTTCTTT. The full variable domain, its missing parts supplied by reference TRBV5-1 and TRBJ1-1, is KAGVTQTPRYLIKTRGQQVTLSCSPISGHRSVSWYQQTPGQGLQFLFEYFSETQRNKGNFPGRFSGRQFSNSRSEMNVSTLELGDSALYLCASSRGTGETEAFFGQGTRLTVV.

The V gene is TRBV11-3, the J gene TRBJ2-5, with a weak D call TRBD1 (6 bases). CDR3 length: 16 residues. CDR1 and CDR2 from the germline V gene are SGHNT and YENEEA. V lost 4 bases to trimming and J lost 1 base, with 16 bases between them. The CDR3 reads CASSSGGSGIQETQYF. The CDR3 nucleotides are TGTGCCAGCAGCTCTGGGGGCAGCGGAATCCAAGAGACCCAGTACTTC.

This sequence joins TRBV14 and TRBJ2-7; TRBD1 or TRBD2 may be the D gene (5 bases each). The CDR3 covers 16 residues. V was trimmed by 5 bases and J by 2 bases, leaving 19 bases between them. The germline V gene encodes CDR1 SGHDN and CDR2 FVKESK. The CDR3 loop is CASSSPGQGRTYEQYF. The DNA of the CDR3 is TGTGCCAGCAGCTCTCCGGGGCAGGGACGAACCTACGAGCAGTACTTC.

The chain employs TRBV5-1 and TRBJ2-2; 8 bases are shared with TRBD2. V trimming: 3 bases; J trimming: 4 bases; junction bases outside the gene matches: 8. Germline V CDR1 and CDR2: SGHRS, YFSETQ. The CDR3 length is 16 residues. CDR3 nucleotides: TGCGCCAGCAGCTCTCCGGGGGGGCTGGTCACCGGGGAGCTGTTTTTT. It yields the protein CASSSPGGLVTGELFF.

The rearrangement links TRBV10-3 to TRBJ1-5, with a tentative D call TRBD1 (5 bases). The germline V gene has CDR1 ENHRY and CDR2 SYGVKD. The CDR3 loop spans 13 amino acids. The V gene lost 3 bases and the J gene lost 5 bases, with 8 bases spanning the gap. CDR3 loop: CAISDQGDQPQHF. The CDR3 nucleotides read TGTGCCATCAGTGATCAGGGAGATCAGCCCCAGCATTTT.